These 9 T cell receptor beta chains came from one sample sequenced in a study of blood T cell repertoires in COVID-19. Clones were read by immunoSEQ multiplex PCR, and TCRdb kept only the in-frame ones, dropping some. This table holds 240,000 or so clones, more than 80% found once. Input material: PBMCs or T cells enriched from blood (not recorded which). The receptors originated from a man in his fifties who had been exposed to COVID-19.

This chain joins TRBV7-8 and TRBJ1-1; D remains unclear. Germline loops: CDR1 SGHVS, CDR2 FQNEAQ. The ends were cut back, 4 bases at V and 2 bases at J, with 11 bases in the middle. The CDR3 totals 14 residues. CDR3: CASSSQPGNTEAFF. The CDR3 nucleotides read TGTGCCAGCAGCTCGCAACCAGGAAACACTGAAGCTTTCTTT.

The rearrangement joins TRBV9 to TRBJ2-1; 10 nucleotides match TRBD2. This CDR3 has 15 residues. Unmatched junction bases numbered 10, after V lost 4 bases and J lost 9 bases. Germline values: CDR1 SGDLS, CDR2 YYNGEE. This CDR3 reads CASSTTGTSVTEQFF. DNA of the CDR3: TGTGCCAGCAGCACAACCGGGACTAGCGTGACTGAGCAGTTCTTC.

The CDR3 region has the DNA TGTGCCAGTAGTATCGGGCTAGCGGGACCAGATACGCAGTATTTT. Residues: CASSIGLAGPDTQYF. This rearrangement joins TRBV19 to TRBJ2-3, with 9 bases matching TRBD2. Germline lookup yields CDR1 LNHDA and CDR2 SQIVND (reference sequence). The J segment lost 4 bases and the V segment lost 3 bases, leaving 5 bases of the junction unmatched. The CDR3 is made up of 15 amino acids.

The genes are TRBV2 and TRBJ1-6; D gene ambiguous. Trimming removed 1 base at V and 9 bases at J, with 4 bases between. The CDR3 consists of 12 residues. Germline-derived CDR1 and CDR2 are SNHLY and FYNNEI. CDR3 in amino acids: CASSEGLSPLHF. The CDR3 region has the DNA TGTGCCAGCAGTGAAGGGCTTTCACCCCTCCACTTT.

In nucleotides, the CDR3 is TGTGCCAGCAGCTTAATTCTAGCGGGAAGCAATGAGCAGTTCTTC. Protein product: CASSLILAGSNEQFF. The V call is TRBV7-3, the J call TRBJ2-1, with 9 bases identical to TRBD2. Germline lookup yields CDR1 SGHTA and CDR2 FQGTGA. The V gene end was trimmed by 1 base and the J gene end by 6 bases; junction bases not matched to a gene: 4. The CDR3 covers 15 residues.

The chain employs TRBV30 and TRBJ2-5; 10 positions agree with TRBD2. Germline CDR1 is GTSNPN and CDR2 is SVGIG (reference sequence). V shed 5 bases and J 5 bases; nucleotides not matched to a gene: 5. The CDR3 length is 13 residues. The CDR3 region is CAWGAGGPETQYF. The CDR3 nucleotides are TGTGCCTGGGGAGCGGGAGGGCCGGAGACCCAGTACTTC.

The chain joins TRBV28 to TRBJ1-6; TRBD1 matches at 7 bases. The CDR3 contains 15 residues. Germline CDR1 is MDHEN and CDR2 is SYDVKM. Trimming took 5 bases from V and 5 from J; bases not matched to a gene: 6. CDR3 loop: CASSDRAKDNSPLHF. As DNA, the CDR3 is TGTGCCAGCAGTGACAGGGCGAAAGATAATTCACCCCTCCACTTT.

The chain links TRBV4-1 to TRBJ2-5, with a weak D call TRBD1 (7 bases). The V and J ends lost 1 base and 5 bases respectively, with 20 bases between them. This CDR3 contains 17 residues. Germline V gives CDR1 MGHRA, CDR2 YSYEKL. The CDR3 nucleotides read TGCGCCAGCAGCCAAGGGAGGGGAAGGGGGCAAGGCGAGACCCAGTACTTC. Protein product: CASSQGRGRGQGETQYF.

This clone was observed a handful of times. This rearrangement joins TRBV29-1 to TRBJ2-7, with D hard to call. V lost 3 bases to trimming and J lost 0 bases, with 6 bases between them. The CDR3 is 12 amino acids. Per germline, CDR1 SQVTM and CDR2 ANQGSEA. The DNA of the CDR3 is TGCAGCGTTGAGTTCAGCTCCTACGAGCAGTACTTC. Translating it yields CSVEFSSYEQYF.